Below, 19 T cell receptor beta chains from the same sample are listed, as sequenced in a study of T-cell memory formation after mild COVID-19. TCRdb reprocessed the 5' RACE reads with MiXCR, giving one entry per CDR3 protein. The table includes 580,000 or so distinct CDR3 sequences, roughly 17% detected once. The specimen was PBMCs or a T cell subset sorted from them (not recorded which). These receptors all come from an adult woman who had mild COVID-19 (a few samples of this study predate the infection). Cell type and time point are not known.

The chain combines TRBV10-3 with TRBJ1-5; TRBD1 matches at 7 bases. The CDR3 loop spans 16 amino acids. V dropped 3 bases and J dropped 2; count of bases not matched to a gene: 7. The germline gives CDR1 ENHRY, CDR2 SYGVKD. CDR3 coding DNA: TGTGCCATCAGTGATCGAGGGGGCATAGGCAATCAGCCCCAGCATTTT. As protein: CAISDRGGIGNQPQHF.

The rearrangement joins TRBV6-2 or TRBV6-3 to TRBJ2-1; unclear D gene. Trimming took 5 bases from V and 7 from J, leaving 15 bases between them. Per germline, CDR1 MNHEY and CDR2 SVGEGT. The CDR3 is 14 residues long. The CDR3 here is CASSDPGPQNEQFF. CDR3 DNA: TGTGCCAGCAGTGATCCGGGCCCGCAGAATGAGCAGTTCTTC.

This clonotype occurred a few times. The CDR3 DNA sequence: TGTGCCAGTAGTATCCCACTAGCGCCGGCCATGGATACGCAGTATTTT. Translated, it gives CASSIPLAPAMDTQYF. V and J are TRBV19 and TRBJ2-3; 7 bases map to TRBD2. Germline CDR1 is LNHDA and CDR2 is SQIVND (reference sequence). V shed 3 bases and J 6 bases; nucleotides not matched to a gene: 12. This CDR3 spans 16 amino acids. The full variable domain, its missing parts supplied by reference TRBV19 and TRBJ2-3, is DGGITQSPKYLFRKEGQNVTLSCEQNLNHDAMYWYRQDPGQGLRLIYYSQIVNDFQKGDIAEGYSVSREKKESFPLTVTSAQKNPTAFYLCASSIPLAPAMDTQYFGPGTRLTVL.

This clonotype was observed a few times. V gene TRBV20-1 combines with J gene TRBJ2-5, with TRBD2 identical over 11 bases. J lost 5 bases, V lost 4 bases, and 6 bases had no gene match. CDR1 and CDR2 (germline): DFQATT, SNEGSKA (reference sequence). The length of the CDR3 is 14 residues. In DNA, the CDR3 is TGCAGTGCTACCCTAGCGGGGGGTGCGGAGACCCAGTACTTC. Translation gives CSATLAGGAETQYF.

The CDR3, as DNA: TGTGCCAGCTCACCACCGGGACTAGCGGGGGCTGGCACAGATACGCAGTATTTT. Its translation is CASSPPGLAGAGTDTQYF. The rearrangement joins TRBV18 to TRBJ2-3, with 14 bases fitting TRBD2. The trim removed 0 bases at V and 1 base at J, leaving 3 bases unmatched. The CDR3 is 18 residues long. Germline V CDR1 and CDR2: KGHSH, LQKENI.

This rearrangement joins TRBV30 to TRBJ1-1, with unresolved D. CDR3 length: 16 amino acids. Germline V gene sequence: CDR1 GTSNPN, CDR2 SVGIG (reference sequence). The V and J ends lost 0 bases and 1 base respectively, with 15 bases between them. The CDR3 bases are TGTGCCTGGAGTGTTAAAGGGTTTGGGTCGAACACTGAAGCTTTCTTT. This translates into CAWSVKGFGSNTEAFF.

This clonotype has ten or more counts. CDR3 nucleotides: TGTGCCAGCAGCCTCCCCGGATCTGGGGCCAACGTCCTGACTTTC. Amino acid sequence: CASSLPGSGANVLTF. The chain links TRBV7-9 to TRBJ2-6; the D is unclear. The CDR3 is 15 amino acids. Trimming stripped 5 bases from V and 1 base from J, with 9 bases between. Germline values: CDR1 SEHNR, CDR2 FQNEAQ (reference sequence).

This clonotype turned up a few times. The chain employs TRBV15 and TRBJ2-4; D gene uncertain. There are 13 residues in the CDR3. The germline V and J ends were trimmed by 1 base and 5 bases, with 6 bases remaining between them. Per germline, CDR1 LNHNV and CDR2 YYDKDF (reference sequence). The CDR3 region has the DNA TGTGCCACCAGCAGAGCCCCTCAAAACATTCAGTACTTC. This encodes CATSRAPQNIQYF. The full variable domain, its missing parts supplied by reference TRBV15 and TRBJ2-4, is DAMVIQNPRYQVTQFGKPVTLSCSQTLNHNVMYWYQQKSSQAPKLLFHYYDKDFNNEADTPDNFQSRRPNTSFCFLDIRSPGLGDTAMYLCATSRAPQNIQYFGAGTRLSVL.

This clonotype came up a few times. The rearrangement joins TRBV20-1 to TRBJ1-1, with unresolved D. CDR3 length equals 15 residues. The ends were cut back, 1 base at V and 5 bases at J, with 17 bases in the middle. Per germline, CDR1 DFQATT and CDR2 SNEGSKA (reference sequence). CDR3 sequence reads: CSARAGGVARTEAFF. CDR3 sequence (DNA): TGCAGTGCTAGAGCAGGTGGGGTTGCTAGGACTGAAGCTTTCTTT.

This clonotype was counted a few times. J is TRBJ2-6 and V is TRBV5-8; no clear D. V was cut by 4 bases and J by 0 bases, with 11 bases left in between. The V gene's germline CDR1 is SGHTS and CDR2 YDEGEE. The CDR3 covers 16 residues. The CDR3 nucleotides are TGTGCCAGCAGCCCCCCCCCTGGCTCTGGGGCCAACGTCCTGACTTTC. It encodes CASSPPPGSGANVLTF.

Only a few counts were recorded for this clonotype. The genes are TRBV5-1 and TRBJ2-5; D is unclear. V was cut by 0 bases and J by 7 bases, with 10 bases left in between. The CDR3 is 13 amino acids. Germline-derived CDR1 and CDR2 are SGHRS and YFSETQ. The CDR3 DNA reads TGCGCCAGCAGCTTGGTGTTCAATTGGACCCAGTACTTC. Translating it yields CASSLVFNWTQYF.

This chain connects TRBV6-6 to TRBJ2-1, with D unresolved. CDR3 length: 11 residues. V was pared by 7 bases and J by 8 bases, with 9 bases between. CDR1 MNHNY and CDR2 SVGAGI come from the germline V gene (reference sequence). The CDR3, as DNA: TGTGCCAGCACCCGGCGCGATGAGCAGTTCTTC. Protein product: CASTRRDEQFF.

The chain is built from TRBV7-6 and TRBJ2-1; D call uncertain. Trimming shortened V by 1 base and J by 9 bases, and 7 bases separated the two germline ends. CDR3 length: 12 residues. Germline loops: CDR1 SGHVS, CDR2 FNYEAQ. The CDR3 bases are TGTGCCAGCAGCTTAGTGGATACTGAGCAGTTCTTC. Amino acid sequence: CASSLVDTEQFF.

This clonotype was detected only a few times. V and J are TRBV6-2 or TRBV6-3 and TRBJ2-7; possibly TRBD1 for D (6 bases). The V gene lost 7 bases and the J gene lost 1 base, with 17 bases spanning the gap. The CDR3 is made up of 15 amino acids. Germline-derived CDR1 and CDR2 are MNHEY and SVGEGT. CDR3 region: CASTLTGTNSYEQYF. DNA for the CDR3: TGTGCCAGCACTTTAACCGGGACAAATTCCTACGAGCAGTACTTC.

The chain employs TRBV20-1 and TRBJ1-1; D is possibly TRBD1 (6 bases). Trimming left V 6 bases short and J 3 bases short, with 14 bases between. The CDR3 is 13 residues long. CDR1 is DFQATT, CDR2 SNEGSKA, per germline (reference sequence). The CDR3 DNA reads TGCAGTGCCGGTGAGGGGGGACACACTGAAGCTTTCTTT. Translation gives CSAGEGGHTEAFF.

There are a few counts of this clonotype. At one end the junction does not follow the germline gene, possibly because of a read error. This chain joins TRBV7-7 and TRBJ2-2, with D unclear. Germline CDR1 reads SSHAT; CDR2 reads FNYEAQ (reference sequence). The CDR3 has 14 residues. This chain's CDR3 is CASSPFSPGGELFF. The CDR3 bases are TGTGCTAGCAGCCCCTTTAGTCCGGGCGGGGAGCTGTTTTTT.

The rearrangement links TRBV4-1 to TRBJ2-7; 10 nucleotides match TRBD1. J lost 1 base, V lost 3 bases, and 6 bases had no gene match. This CDR3 comprises 16 residues. Germline CDR1 and CDR2: MGHRA and YSYEKL. The chain's CDR3 is CASSQVPGQGSYEQYF. The CDR3 region has the DNA TGCGCCAGCAGCCAGGTACCGGGACAGGGGTCCTACGAGCAGTACTTC.

This chain links TRBV12-3 or TRBV12-4 with TRBJ1-2; TRBD1 agrees at 10 bases. Germline trimming cut 6 bases from V and 8 bases from J; bases unmatched to any gene: 12. CDR3 length: 15 amino acids. CDR3 loop: CASSPHRGQGSGYTF. The CDR3 nucleotides are TGTGCCAGCAGCCCTCATAGGGGACAGGGGTCGGGCTACACCTTC.

The chain uses TRBV7-2 and TRBJ2-7; D is ambiguous. The CDR3 length is 14 residues. CDR1 SGHTA and CDR2 FQGNSA come from the germline V gene. Trimming took off 3 bases at V and 3 bases at J, with 12 bases between the two ends. CDR3 sequence: CASSFEVLNYEQYF. Written as DNA, the CDR3 is TGTGCCAGCAGCTTTGAGGTACTAAACTACGAGCAGTACTTC.